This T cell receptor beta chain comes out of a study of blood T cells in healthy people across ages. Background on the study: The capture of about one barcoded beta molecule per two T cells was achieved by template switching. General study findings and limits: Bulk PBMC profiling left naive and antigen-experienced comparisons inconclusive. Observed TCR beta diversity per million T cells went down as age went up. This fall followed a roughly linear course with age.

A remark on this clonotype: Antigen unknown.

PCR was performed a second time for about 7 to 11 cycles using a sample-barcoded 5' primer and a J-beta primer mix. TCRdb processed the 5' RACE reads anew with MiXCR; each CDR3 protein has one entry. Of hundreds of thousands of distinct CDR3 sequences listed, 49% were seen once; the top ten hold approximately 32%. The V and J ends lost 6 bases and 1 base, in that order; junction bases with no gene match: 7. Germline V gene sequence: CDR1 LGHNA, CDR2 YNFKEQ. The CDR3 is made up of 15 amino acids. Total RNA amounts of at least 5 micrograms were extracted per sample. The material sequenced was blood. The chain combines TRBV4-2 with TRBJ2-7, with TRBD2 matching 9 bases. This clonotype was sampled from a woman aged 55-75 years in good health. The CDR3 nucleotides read TGTGCCAGCAGAGACGCGGCGGGAGGGTCCTACGAGCAGTACTTC. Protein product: CASRDAAGGSYEQYF.